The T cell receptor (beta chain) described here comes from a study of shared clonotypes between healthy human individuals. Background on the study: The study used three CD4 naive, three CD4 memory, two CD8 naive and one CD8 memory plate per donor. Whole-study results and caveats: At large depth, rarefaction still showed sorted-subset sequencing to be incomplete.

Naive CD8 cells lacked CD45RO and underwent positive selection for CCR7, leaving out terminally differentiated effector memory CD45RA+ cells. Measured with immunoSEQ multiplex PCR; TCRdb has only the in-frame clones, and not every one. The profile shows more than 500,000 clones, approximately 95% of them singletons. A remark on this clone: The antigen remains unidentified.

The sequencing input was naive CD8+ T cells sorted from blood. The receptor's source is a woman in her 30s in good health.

The CDR3 reads CASSPTGTYNEQFF. The CDR3 DNA reads TGTGCCAGTAGTCCGACAGGGACCTACAATGAGCAGTTCTTC. V and J are TRBV19 and TRBJ2-1; TRBD1 matches 7 bases. This CDR3 has 14 amino acids. The V gene end was trimmed by 5 bases and the J gene end by 2 bases; junction bases not matched to a gene: 3. Germline values: CDR1 LNHDA, CDR2 SQIVND (reference sequence).